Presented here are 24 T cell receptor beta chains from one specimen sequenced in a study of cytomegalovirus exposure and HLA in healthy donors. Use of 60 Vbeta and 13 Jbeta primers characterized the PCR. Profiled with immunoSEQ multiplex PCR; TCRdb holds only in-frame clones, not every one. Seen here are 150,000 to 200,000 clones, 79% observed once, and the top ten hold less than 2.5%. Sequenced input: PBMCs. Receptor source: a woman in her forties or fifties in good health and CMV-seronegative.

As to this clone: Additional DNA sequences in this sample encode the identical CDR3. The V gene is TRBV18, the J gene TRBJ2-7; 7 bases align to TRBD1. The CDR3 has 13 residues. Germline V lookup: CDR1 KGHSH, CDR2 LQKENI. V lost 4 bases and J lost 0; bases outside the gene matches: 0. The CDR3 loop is CASSRDSSYEQYF. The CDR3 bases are TGTGCCAGCTCACGGGACAGCTCCTACGAGCAGTACTTC.

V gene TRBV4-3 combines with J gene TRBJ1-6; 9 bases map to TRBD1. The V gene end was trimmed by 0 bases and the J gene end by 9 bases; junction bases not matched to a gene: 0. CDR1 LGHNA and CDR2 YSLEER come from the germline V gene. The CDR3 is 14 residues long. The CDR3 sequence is CASSQEGQGSPLHF. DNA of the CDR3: TGCGCCAGCAGCCAAGAGGGACAGGGTTCACCCCTCCACTTT.

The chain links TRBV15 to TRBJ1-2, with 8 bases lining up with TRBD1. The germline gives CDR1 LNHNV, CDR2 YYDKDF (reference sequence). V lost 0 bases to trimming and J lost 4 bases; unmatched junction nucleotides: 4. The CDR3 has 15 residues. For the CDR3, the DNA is TGTGCCACCAGCAGAGACCCCAGGGGGCCCTATGGCTACACCTTC. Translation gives CATSRDPRGPYGYTF.

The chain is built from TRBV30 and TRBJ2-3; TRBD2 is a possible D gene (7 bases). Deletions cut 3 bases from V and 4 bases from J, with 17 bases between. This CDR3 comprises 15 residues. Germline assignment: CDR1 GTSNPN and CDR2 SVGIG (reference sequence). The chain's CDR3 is CAWSKGGGRADTQYF. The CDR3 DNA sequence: TGTGCCTGGAGCAAGGGGGGGGGCAGGGCAGATACGCAGTATTTT. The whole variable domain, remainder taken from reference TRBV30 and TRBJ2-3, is SQTIHQWPATLVQPVGSPLSLECTVEGTSNPNLYWYRQAAGRGLQLLFYSVGIGQISSEVPQNLSASRPQDRQFILSSKKLLLSDSGFYLCAWSKGGGRADTQYFGPGTRLTVL.

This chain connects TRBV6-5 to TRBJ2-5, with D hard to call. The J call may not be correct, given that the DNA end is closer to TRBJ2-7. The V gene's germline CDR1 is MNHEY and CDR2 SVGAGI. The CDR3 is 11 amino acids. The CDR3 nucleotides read TGTGCCAGCAGGAACTTATACGAGCAGTACTTC. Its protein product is CASRNLYEQYF.

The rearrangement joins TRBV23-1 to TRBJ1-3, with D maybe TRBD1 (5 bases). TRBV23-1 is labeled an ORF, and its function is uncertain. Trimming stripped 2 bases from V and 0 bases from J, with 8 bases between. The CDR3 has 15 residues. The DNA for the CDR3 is TGCGCCAGCAGTCAACCCGGGGGCTCTGGAAACACCATATATTTT. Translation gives CASSQPGGSGNTIYF.

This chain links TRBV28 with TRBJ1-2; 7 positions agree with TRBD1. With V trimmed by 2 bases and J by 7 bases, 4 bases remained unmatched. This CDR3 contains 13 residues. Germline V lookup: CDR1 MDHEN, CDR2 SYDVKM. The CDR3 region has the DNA TGTGCCAGCAGTTTAAGGGGGCGAAGTGGCTACACCTTC. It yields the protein CASSLRGRSGYTF.

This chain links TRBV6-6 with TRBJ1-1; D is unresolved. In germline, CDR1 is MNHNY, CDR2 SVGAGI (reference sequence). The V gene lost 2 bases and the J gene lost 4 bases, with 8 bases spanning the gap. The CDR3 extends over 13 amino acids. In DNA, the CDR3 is TGTGCCAGCAGTTACGGGCGGGTCACTGAAGCTTTCTTT. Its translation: CASSYGRVTEAFF.

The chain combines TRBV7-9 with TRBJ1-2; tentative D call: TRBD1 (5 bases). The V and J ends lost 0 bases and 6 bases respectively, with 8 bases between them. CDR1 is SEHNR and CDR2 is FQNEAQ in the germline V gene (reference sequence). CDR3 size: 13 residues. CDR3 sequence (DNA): TGTGCCAGCAGCTTAGCGGCAGGGAATGGCTACACCTTC. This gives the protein CASSLAAGNGYTF.

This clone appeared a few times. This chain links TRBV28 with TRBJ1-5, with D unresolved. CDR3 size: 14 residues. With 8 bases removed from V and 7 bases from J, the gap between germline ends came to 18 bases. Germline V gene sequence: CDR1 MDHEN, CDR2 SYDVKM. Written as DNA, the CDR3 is TGTGCCAGCCAACCCCTCACCTGGGAGCAGCCCCAGCATTTT. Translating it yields CASQPLTWEQPQHF.

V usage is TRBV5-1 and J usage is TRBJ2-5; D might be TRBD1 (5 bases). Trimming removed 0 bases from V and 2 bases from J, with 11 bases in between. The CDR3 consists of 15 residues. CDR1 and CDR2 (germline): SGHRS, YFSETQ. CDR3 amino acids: CASSLGQGRQETQYF. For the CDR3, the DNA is TGCGCCAGCAGCTTGGGGCAGGGTCGGCAAGAGACCCAGTACTTC.

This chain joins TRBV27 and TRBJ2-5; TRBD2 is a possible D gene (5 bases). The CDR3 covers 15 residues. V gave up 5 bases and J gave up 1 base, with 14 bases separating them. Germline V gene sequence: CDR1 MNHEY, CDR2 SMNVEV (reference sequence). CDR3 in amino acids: CASSVGGVTQETQYF. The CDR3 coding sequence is TGTGCCAGCAGTGTTGGAGGAGTAACCCAAGAGACCCAGTACTTC.

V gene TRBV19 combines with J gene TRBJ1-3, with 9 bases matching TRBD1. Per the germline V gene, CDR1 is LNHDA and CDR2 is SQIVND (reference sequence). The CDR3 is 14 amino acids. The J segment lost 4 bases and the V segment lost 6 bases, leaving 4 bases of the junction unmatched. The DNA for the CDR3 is TGTGCCAGTAGCCACAGGGGGCAAGGAAACACCATATATTTT. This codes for CASSHRGQGNTIYF.

The CDR3 nucleotides are TGTGCCAGCAGCTTAGGGGCAGGGCAAGTCAATCAGCCCCAGCATTTT. Translating gives CASSLGAGQVNQPQHF. The gene calls are TRBV7-9 and TRBJ1-5; maybe TRBD1 (5 bases). Trimming removed 1 base from V and 3 bases from J, with 13 bases in between. The CDR3 totals 16 residues. Germline assignment: CDR1 SEHNR and CDR2 FQNEAQ (reference sequence).

Here the CDR3 DNA reads TGTGCCAGCGCCCGGTCGGGGGGGCGTGAGCAGTTCTTC. It specifies CASARSGGREQFF. V usage is TRBV9 and J usage is TRBJ2-1; TRBD2 agrees at 8 bases. V lost 7 bases, J lost 9 bases, and 9 bases stayed unmatched. The germline V gene encodes CDR1 SGDLS and CDR2 YYNGEE. This CDR3 region has 13 residues.

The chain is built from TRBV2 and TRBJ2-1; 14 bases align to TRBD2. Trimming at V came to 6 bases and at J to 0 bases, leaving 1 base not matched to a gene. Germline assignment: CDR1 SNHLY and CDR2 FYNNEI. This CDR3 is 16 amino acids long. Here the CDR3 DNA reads TGTGCCAGCAGGGGACTAGCGGGAGTCTCCTACAATGAGCAGTTCTTC. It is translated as CASRGLAGVSYNEQFF. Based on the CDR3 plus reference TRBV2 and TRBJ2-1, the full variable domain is EPEVTQTPSHQVTQMGQEVILRCVPISNHLYFYWYRQILGQKVEFLVSFYNNEISEKSEIFDDQFSVERPDGSNFTLKIRSTKLEDSAMYFCASRGLAGVSYNEQFFGPGTRLTVL.

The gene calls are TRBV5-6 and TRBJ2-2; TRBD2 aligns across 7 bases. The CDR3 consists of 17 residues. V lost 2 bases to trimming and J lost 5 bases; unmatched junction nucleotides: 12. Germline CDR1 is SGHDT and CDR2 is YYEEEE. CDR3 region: CASSFLAGVGGTGELFF. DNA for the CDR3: TGTGCCAGCAGCTTTCTGGCGGGAGTAGGTGGTACCGGGGAGCTGTTTTTT.

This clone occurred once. The CDR3 DNA reads TGTGCCAGCAGCTCTAACACAGATACGCAGTATTTT. This gives the protein CASSSNTDTQYF. The rearrangement joins TRBV9 to TRBJ2-3; D is unclear. Germline CDR1 reads SGDLS; CDR2 reads YYNGEE. This CDR3 region has 12 residues. Between the trimmed V and J ends, which lost 4 bases and 2 bases, there was a span of 5 bases.

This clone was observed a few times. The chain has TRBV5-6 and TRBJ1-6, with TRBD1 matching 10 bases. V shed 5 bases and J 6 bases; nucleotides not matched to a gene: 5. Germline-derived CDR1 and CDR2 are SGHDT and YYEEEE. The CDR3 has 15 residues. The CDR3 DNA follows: TGTGCCAGCAGGGGCCGGACAGGGGGTAATTCACCCCTCCACTTT. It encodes CASRGRTGGNSPLHF.

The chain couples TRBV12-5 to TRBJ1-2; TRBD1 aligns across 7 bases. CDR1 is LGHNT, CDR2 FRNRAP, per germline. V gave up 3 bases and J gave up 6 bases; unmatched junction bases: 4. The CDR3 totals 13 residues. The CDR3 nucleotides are TGTGCTAGTGGTTTCAGACAGGGAGATGGCTACACCTTC. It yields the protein CASGFRQGDGYTF.

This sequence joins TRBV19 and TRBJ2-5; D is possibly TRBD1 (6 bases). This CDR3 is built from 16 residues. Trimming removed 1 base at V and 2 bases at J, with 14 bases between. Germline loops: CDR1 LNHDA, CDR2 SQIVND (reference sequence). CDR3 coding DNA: TGTGCCAGTAGTATAGGACAGGCGTGGGGTCAAGAGACCCAGTACTTC. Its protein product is CASSIGQAWGQETQYF.

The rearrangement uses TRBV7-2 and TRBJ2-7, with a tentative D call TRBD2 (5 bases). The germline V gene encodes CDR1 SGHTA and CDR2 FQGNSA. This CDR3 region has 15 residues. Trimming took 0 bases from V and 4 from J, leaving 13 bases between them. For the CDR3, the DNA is TGTGCCAGCAGCTTAGCGAGTTCGGGGATTTACGAGCAGTACTTC. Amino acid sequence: CASSLASSGIYEQYF.

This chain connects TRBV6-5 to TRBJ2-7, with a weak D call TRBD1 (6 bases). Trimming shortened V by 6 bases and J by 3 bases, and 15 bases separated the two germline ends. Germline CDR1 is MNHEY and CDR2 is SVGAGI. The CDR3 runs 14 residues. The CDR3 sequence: CASRGSGTNYEQYF. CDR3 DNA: TGTGCCAGCAGGGGCTCCGGGACAAACTACGAGCAGTACTTC.

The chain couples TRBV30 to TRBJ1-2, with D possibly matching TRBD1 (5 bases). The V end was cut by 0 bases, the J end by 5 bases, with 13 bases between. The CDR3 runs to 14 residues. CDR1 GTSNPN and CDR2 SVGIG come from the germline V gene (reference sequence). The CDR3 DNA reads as TGTGCCTGGAGTGTAGTCAGGGAAGGGTATGGCTACACCTTC. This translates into CAWSVVREGYGYTF.